These 20 T cell receptor beta chains were sequenced from one sample in a study of T cells in Graves' hyperthyroidism and ophthalmopathy. Amplification targeted TCR beta CDR3 regions from RNA transcripts. A first-round RT-PCR of the TCR CDR3 used the HTBI primer set. TCRdb fed the multiplex PCR reads into MiXCR, producing one record per CDR3 protein. The sample holds around 350,000 distinct CDR3 sequences, 17% seen once. The material sequenced was blood. Receptors originate from a woman younger than 45 with Graves' hyperthyroidism that later progressed to Graves' ophthalmopathy.

V is TRBV9 and J is TRBJ1-3; tentative D call: TRBD1 (6 bases). The germline CDR1 and CDR2 sequences are SGDLS and YYNGEE. This CDR3 spans 15 amino acids. The V end lost 0 bases, the J end lost 3 bases, and 10 bases lay between the germline ends. CDR3 sequence: CASSVGAGDGNTIYF. The CDR3 bases are TGTGCCAGCAGCGTAGGGGCAGGGGATGGAAACACCATATATTTT.

This clonotype showed up many times. The rearrangement joins TRBV15 to TRBJ2-5, with TRBD2 identical over 14 bases. The CDR3 is 16 residues long. V lost 8 bases and J lost 2; bases outside the gene matches: 7. Germline values: CDR1 LNHNV, CDR2 YYDKDF (reference sequence). This CDR3 reads CATGRLAGGIQETQYF. The DNA of the CDR3 is TGTGCCACCGGACGACTAGCGGGGGGGATACAAGAGACCCAGTACTTC.

This clonotype was seen ten or more times. The chain uses TRBV19 and TRBJ2-1; no definite D call. Between the trimmed V and J ends, which lost 1 base and 4 bases, there was a span of 8 bases. The CDR3 has 14 amino acids. Germline V lookup: CDR1 LNHDA, CDR2 SQIVND (reference sequence). The CDR3 DNA is TGTGCCAGTAGTATAGGTGCCAGATACAATGAGCAGTTCTTC. Translated: CASSIGARYNEQFF.

This clonotype has a handful of counts. This sequence may be a read error, since a much larger clone differs from it by one base. This chain links TRBV6-2 or TRBV6-3 with TRBJ1-2; possibly TRBD1 for D (5 bases). CDR1 is MNHEY and CDR2 is SVGEGT in the germline V gene. CDR3 length: 15 amino acids. V lost 6 bases and J lost 0, with 14 bases in between. CDR3 sequence: CASSATRDPNYGYTF. In nucleotides, the CDR3 is TGTGCCAGCAGCGCGACCAGGGATCCTAACTATGGCTACACCTTC.

In the case of this clonotype: A read error may explain this, as a much larger clone is one base away. This sequence joins TRBV30 and TRBJ2-1, with D uncertain. V was pared by 0 bases and J by 10 bases, with 10 bases between. Germline V CDR1 and CDR2: GTSNPN, SVGIG (reference sequence). This CDR3 spans 12 amino acids. CDR3 loop: CAWSVVGFEQFF. CDR3 bases: TGTGCCTGGAGTGTGGTAGGGTTCGAGCAGTTCTTC.

This clonotype was recorded a few times. CDR3 sequence: CASKLATRDTGELFF. The CDR3 region has the DNA TGTGCCAGCAAGCTCGCGACCAGGGACACCGGGGAGCTGTTTTTT. The chain combines TRBV28 with TRBJ2-2, with TRBD1 as a possible D gene (5 bases). The germline CDR1 and CDR2 sequences are MDHEN and SYDVKM. The CDR3 is 15 amino acids. V dropped 7 bases and J dropped 3 bases, with 15 bases sitting between them.

This clonotype has ten or more counts. CDR3 protein: CASSQRDRGLFSGNTIYF. The CDR3 region has the DNA TGTGCCAGCAGCCAACGGGACAGGGGGCTCTTCTCTGGAAACACCATATATTTT. J is TRBJ1-3 and V is TRBV3-1, with TRBD1 identical over 12 bases. This CDR3 is built from 18 residues. Per the germline V gene, CDR1 is LGHDT and CDR2 is YNNKEL (reference sequence). V gave up 2 bases and J gave up 0 bases; unmatched junction bases: 5.

V is TRBV27 and J is TRBJ2-3, with 10 nucleotides matching TRBD2. Germline CDR1 and CDR2: MNHEY and SMNVEV (reference sequence). The CDR3 runs to 17 residues. With 4 bases clipped from V and 4 bases from J, the junction kept 11 bases outside the gene matches. As DNA, the CDR3 is TGTGCCAGCAGTTCTAGCGGGAGAGGGGGTTTCGCAGATACGCAGTATTTT. Amino acid sequence: CASSSSGRGGFADTQYF.

This clonotype has a count of ten or more. The chain is built from TRBV12-3 or TRBV12-4 and TRBJ1-3, with D tentatively TRBD1 (5 bases). V shed 8 bases and J shed 8 bases, with 25 bases lying between them. The CDR3 spans 16 residues. The CDR3 DNA reads TGTGCCAGCGATCCAGGGTCCCTACAAGCTCAGCACACCATATATTTT. Residues: CASDPGSLQAQHTIYF.

This clonotype was seen repeatedly, ten times or more. The V and J genes are TRBV2 and TRBJ2-1; 12 nucleotides align to TRBD2. This CDR3 spans 16 amino acids. With V trimmed by 5 bases and J by 6 bases, 8 bases remained unmatched. Germline CDR1 SNHLY, CDR2 FYNNEI. Here the CDR3 DNA reads TGTGCCAGCAGTCGATCACTAGCGGGAGGCCTCAATGAGCAGTTCTTC. It yields the protein CASSRSLAGGLNEQFF.

The V call is TRBV6-6, the J call TRBJ1-3; no clear D. This CDR3 has 15 residues. Germline assignment: CDR1 MNHNY and CDR2 SVGAGI (reference sequence). Trimming removed 0 bases from V and 2 bases from J, with 8 bases in between. The CDR3 protein is CASSYSILPGNTIYF. The CDR3 DNA is TGTGCCAGCAGTTACTCGATCTTGCCTGGAAACACCATATATTTT.

CDR3 sequence (DNA): TGTGCCAGCAGCTCCTCCGGGACTAGCGGTGAGCAGTTCTTC. Protein product: CASSSSGTSGEQFF. The J gene is TRBJ2-1, the V gene TRBV7-3; 11 bases line up with TRBD2. With V trimmed by 4 bases and J by 9 bases, 5 bases remained unmatched. Germline V gives CDR1 SGHTA, CDR2 FQGTGA. This CDR3 comprises 14 residues.

This clonotype was seen only a few times. The chain is built from TRBV24-1 and TRBJ1-4; 9 nucleotides line up with TRBD1. The CDR3 sequence is 15 residues long. Trimming at V came to 4 bases and at J to 6 bases, leaving 5 bases not matched to a gene. Looked up from germline, CDR1 is KGHDR and CDR2 is SFDVKD. This CDR3 reads CATSEGQGFDEKLFF. CDR3 DNA: TGTGCCACCAGTGAAGGACAGGGGTTTGATGAAAAACTGTTTTTT.

This clonotype has at least ten counts. V is TRBV7-2 and J is TRBJ2-2, with 10 nucleotides matching TRBD1. This CDR3 is built from 15 residues. Germline V gives CDR1 SGHTA, CDR2 FQGNSA. J lost 7 bases, V lost 4 bases, and 6 bases had no gene match. The CDR3 sequence: CASSSSTGGHGELFF. The CDR3 DNA follows: TGTGCCAGCAGCTCCTCGACAGGGGGCCACGGGGAGCTGTTTTTT.

This chain connects TRBV28 to TRBJ2-7, with D perhaps TRBD1 (5 bases). The CDR3 runs 12 residues. The germline V and J ends were trimmed by 6 bases and 4 bases, with 10 bases remaining between them. Germline V gene data show CDR1 as MDHEN and CDR2 as SYDVKM. The CDR3 reads CASRAGPYEQYF. DNA for the CDR3: TGTGCCAGCAGGGCAGGGCCTTACGAGCAGTACTTC.

The chain employs TRBV11-2 and TRBJ2-7; D not resolved. V gave up 5 bases and J gave up 3 bases, with 5 bases separating them. The CDR3 contains 11 residues. The V gene's germline CDR1 is SGHAT and CDR2 FQNNGV. In DNA, the CDR3 is TGTGCCAGCAGCCCTAGCTACGAGCAGTACGTC. Residues: CASSPSYEQYV.

This clonotype was found many times. This chain uses TRBV7-2 with TRBJ1-5; TRBD1 agrees at 8 bases. The CDR3 extends over 13 amino acids. The J segment lost 7 bases and the V segment lost 8 bases, leaving 7 bases of the junction unmatched. The germline gives CDR1 SGHTA, CDR2 FQGNSA. The CDR3 protein is CASGKQGGQPQHF. The CDR3, as DNA: TGTGCCAGCGGCAAACAGGGGGGGCAGCCCCAGCATTTT.

The chain couples TRBV2 to TRBJ1-4, with D uncertain. CDR3 length: 14 residues. Trimming took off 4 bases at V and 5 bases at J, with 11 bases between the two ends. Germline CDR1 SNHLY, CDR2 FYNNEI. CDR3 coding DNA: TGTGCCAGCAGTGCAGGTGAATTGAATGAAAAACTGTTTTTT. As protein: CASSAGELNEKLFF.

This clonotype was detected many times. The chain's CDR3 is CASRQGLAGTYEQYF. CDR3 nucleotides: TGCGCCAGCCGCCAGGGACTAGCGGGGACCTACGAGCAGTACTTC. The chain employs TRBV5-1 and TRBJ2-7; 13 bases align to TRBD2. This CDR3 region has 15 residues. The trim removed 7 bases at V and 2 bases at J, leaving 6 bases unmatched. Germline CDR1 SGHRS, CDR2 YFSETQ.

A remark on this clonotype: One junction end does not reproduce the germline sequence, and a read error may be involved. The rearrangement links TRBV12-3 or TRBV12-4 to TRBJ2-1; 8 positions agree with TRBD1. This CDR3 is built from 16 residues. The CDR3 spells CASSVGQDVSYNAQFF. The CDR3 DNA reads as TGTGCCAGCAGCGTGGGACAGGACGTCTCCTACAATGCGCAGTTCTTC.